Below are 24 T cell receptor beta chains sequenced from a single sample in a study of T cell clones after liver transplantation. Profiled with immunoSEQ multiplex PCR; TCRdb holds only in-frame clones, not every one. This table has some 70,000 clones, roughly 90% appearing once. The sequences come from CD4+ T cells from blood, collected before liver transplant. These receptors originate from a human donor who received a liver transplant.

The gene calls are TRBV15 and TRBJ1-1; D gene ambiguous. V lost 0 bases, J lost 3 bases, and 8 bases lay in between. This CDR3 comprises 14 residues. Germline assignment: CDR1 LNHNV and CDR2 YYDKDF (reference sequence). CDR3 amino acids: CATSRERGYTEAFF. CDR3 bases: TGTGCCACCAGCAGAGAGCGGGGATACACTGAAGCTTTCTTT.

CDR3: CASSLYRDRETQYF. Here the CDR3 DNA reads TGTGCCAGCAGTTTATATCGGGACAGAGAGACCCAGTACTTC. The chain uses TRBV28 and TRBJ2-5, with TRBD1 matching 7 bases. V gave up 1 base and J gave up 4 bases; unmatched junction bases: 3. CDR1 and CDR2 from the germline V gene are MDHEN and SYDVKM. The CDR3 is made up of 14 amino acids.

V and J are TRBV4-1 and TRBJ2-1, with D perhaps TRBD2 (5 bases). Germline V gene sequence: CDR1 MGHRA, CDR2 YSYEKL. Trimming removed 1 base from V and 6 bases from J, with 16 bases in between. This CDR3 contains 16 residues. CDR3 bases: TGCGCCAGCAGCCAAGGTCTCGACTATCCTGGCAATGAGCAGTTCTTC. Residues: CASSQGLDYPGNEQFF.

The chain has TRBV5-4 and TRBJ1-4; tentatively, D is TRBD1 (6 bases). Trimming removed 4 bases from V and 6 bases from J, with 13 bases in between. CDR1 SGHNT and CDR2 YYREEE come from the germline V gene (reference sequence). The CDR3 spans 14 residues. In DNA form, the CDR3 reads TGTGCCAGCAGCCTCACAGGGATGGATGAAAAACTGTTTTTT. Amino acid sequence: CASSLTGMDEKLFF. Full variable domain (missing parts from reference TRBV5-4 and TRBJ1-4): ETGVTQSPTHLIKTRGQQVTLRCSSQSGHNTVSWYQQALGQGPQFIFQYYREEENGRGNFPPRFSGLQFPNYSSELNVNALELDDSALYLCASSLTGMDEKLFFGSGTQLSVL.

The rearrangement uses TRBV29-1 and TRBJ2-1, with D perhaps matching TRBD2 (6 bases). The CDR3 covers 13 residues. V was pared by 8 bases and J by 8 bases, with 19 bases between. Per the germline V gene, CDR1 is SQVTM and CDR2 is ANQGSEA. The DNA for the CDR3 is TGCAGCCACCGGGACTCTGGAGATCATGAGCAGTTCTTC. It codes for CSHRDSGDHEQFF.

This chain joins TRBV18 and TRBJ1-2, with D maybe TRBD1 (5 bases). Germline V gene sequence: CDR1 KGHSH, CDR2 LQKENI. The CDR3 consists of 13 residues. V was cut by 2 bases and J by 2 bases, with 6 bases left in between. CDR3 residues: CASSPEGNYGYTF. DNA for the CDR3: TGTGCCAGCTCACCAGAGGGGAACTATGGCTACACCTTC.

CDR3 protein: CASSPSGGLAYNYGYTF. The CDR3 bases are TGCGCCAGCAGCCCTTCAGGGGGTCTAGCATATAACTATGGCTACACCTTC. The V gene is TRBV5-1, the J gene TRBJ1-2; 7 bases align to TRBD1. The CDR3 totals 17 residues. Looked up from germline, CDR1 is SGHRS and CDR2 is YFSETQ. With 4 bases clipped from V and 1 base from J, the junction kept 13 bases outside the gene matches.

The chain couples TRBV5-1 to TRBJ1-4; TRBD1 matches at 8 bases. CDR1 and CDR2 from the germline V gene are SGHRS and YFSETQ. V lost 2 bases to trimming and J lost 0 bases; unmatched junction nucleotides: 6. This CDR3 has 17 residues. This CDR3 is CASSFRGQAATNEKLFF. DNA for the CDR3: TGCGCCAGCAGCTTTAGGGGACAGGCTGCAACTAATGAAAAACTGTTTTTT.

A single count supports this clone. The V and J genes are TRBV6-6 and TRBJ1-1, with unresolved D. Germline lookup yields CDR1 MNHNY and CDR2 SVGAGI (reference sequence). Trimming removed 8 bases at V and 6 bases at J, with 10 bases between. The CDR3 spans 11 residues. The CDR3 region is CASDKGSEAFF. The CDR3 region has the DNA TGTGCCAGCGATAAGGGTTCTGAAGCTTTCTTT.

The chain uses TRBV28 and TRBJ1-2, with 10 positions matching TRBD1. The CDR3 spans 14 residues. Germline V gene data show CDR1 as MDHEN and CDR2 as SYDVKM. With 2 bases clipped from V and 5 bases from J, the junction kept 2 bases outside the gene matches. DNA for the CDR3: TGTGCCAGCAGTTTAGGGACAGGGGCTTATGGCTACACCTTC. It translates to CASSLGTGAYGYTF.

CDR3 protein: CASSFGQGVNQPQHF. The CDR3 DNA reads TGTGCCAGCAGTTTCGGACAGGGCGTCAATCAGCCCCAGCATTTT. The J gene is TRBJ1-5, the V gene TRBV25-1; TRBD1 agrees at 8 bases. Germline values: CDR1 MGHDK, CDR2 SYGVNS. There are 15 residues in the CDR3. Germline trimming cut 5 bases from V and 3 bases from J; bases unmatched to any gene: 6.

V usage is TRBV6-1 and J usage is TRBJ2-3; 8 bases match TRBD1. CDR3 length equals 15 residues. The junction had 6 bases not matched to a gene; V was cut back by 5 bases and J by 2 bases. The germline V gene encodes CDR1 MNHNS and CDR2 SASEGT. CDR3 nucleotides: TGTGCCAGCAGTCCGACAGGGGCTATCACAGATACGCAGTATTTT. Amino acid sequence: CASSPTGAITDTQYF.

V usage is TRBV5-1 and J usage is TRBJ1-5; no definite D call. V dropped 2 bases and J dropped 0 bases, with 12 bases sitting between them. Germline V gene sequence: CDR1 SGHRS, CDR2 YFSETQ. CDR3 size: 16 residues. The CDR3: CASSLDGGDSNQPQHF. The CDR3 DNA is TGCGCCAGCAGCTTAGACGGTGGAGATAGCAATCAGCCCCAGCATTTT.

The rearrangement uses TRBV11-2 and TRBJ1-2; tentatively, D is TRBD1 (5 bases). CDR1 SGHAT and CDR2 FQNNGV come from the germline V gene. V was cut by 1 base and J by 8 bases, with 11 bases left in between. CDR3 length: 13 residues. The CDR3 spells CASSLGRGLGYTF. CDR3 sequence (DNA): TGTGCCAGCAGCTTAGGCCGGGGGTTAGGCTACACCTTC.

This chain uses TRBV5-5 with TRBJ1-3; perhaps TRBD1 as D (6 bases). Looked up from germline, CDR1 is SGHKS and CDR2 is YYEKEE (reference sequence). This CDR3 is built from 15 residues. V lost 1 base and J 0 bases, leaving 8 bases between the germline ends. DNA of the CDR3: TGTGCCAGCAGCTTGCAGGGGCTCTCTGGAAACACCATATATTTT. As protein: CASSLQGLSGNTIYF.

In its sample, this clone was seen once. The chain combines TRBV6-1 with TRBJ2-1; D possibly corresponds to TRBD1 (5 bases). The CDR3 runs to 13 residues. V was shortened by 6 bases and J by 4 bases, with 10 bases between the two germline ends. CDR1 MNHNS and CDR2 SASEGT come from the germline V gene. CDR3 in amino acids: CASSKGPYNEQFF. CDR3 DNA sequence: TGTGCCAGCAGCAAGGGGCCATACAATGAGCAGTTCTTC.

The V and J genes are TRBV7-9 and TRBJ2-7, with TRBD1 matching 7 bases. This CDR3 region has 16 residues. CDR1 and CDR2 (germline): SEHNR, FQNEAQ (reference sequence). V gave up 4 bases and J gave up 3 bases; unmatched junction bases: 12. The chain's CDR3 is CASSSPQGPIGYEQYF. The CDR3 DNA reads as TGTGCCAGCAGCTCCCCACAGGGGCCCATTGGCTACGAGCAGTACTTC.

The chain employs TRBV7-2 and TRBJ2-5; D perhaps matches TRBD2 (6 bases). Trimming cost V 1 base and J 1 base, with 7 bases left between them. This CDR3 region has 14 residues. Germline V lookup: CDR1 SGHTA, CDR2 FQGNSA. CDR3 sequence (DNA): TGTGCCAGCAGCTTAGTGGGGGGCCAAGAGACCCAGTACTTC. It yields the protein CASSLVGGQETQYF.

This clone occurred once. V and J are TRBV2 and TRBJ1-6; D perhaps matches TRBD1 (6 bases). V lost 5 bases and J 0 bases, leaving 14 bases between the germline ends. CDR3 size: 17 residues. Germline loops: CDR1 SNHLY, CDR2 FYNNEI. As DNA, the CDR3 is TGTGCCAGCAGTTTAACAGGGATGAGCTCCTATAATTCACCCCTCCACTTT. Its protein product is CASSLTGMSSYNSPLHF.

The chain recombines TRBV28 with TRBJ2-4; TRBD1 agrees at 8 bases. Trimming at V came to 4 bases and at J to 0 bases, leaving 5 bases not matched to a gene. The CDR3 spans 16 residues. Germline CDR1 and CDR2: MDHEN and SYDVKM. The chain's CDR3 is CASSSGQGKAKNIQYF. The CDR3 bases are TGTGCCAGCAGTTCTGGACAGGGAAAAGCCAAAAACATTCAGTACTTC. The full variable domain, in which reference TRBV28 and TRBJ2-4 provide the parts outside the CDR3, is DVKVTQSSRYLVKRTGEKVFLECVQDMDHENMFWYRQDPGLGLRLIYFSYDVKMKEKGDIPEGYSVSREKKERFSLILESASTNQTSMYLCASSSGQGKAKNIQYFGAGTRLSVL.

This clone was observed a single time. The chain links TRBV6-5 to TRBJ2-2; 8 bases map to TRBD2. In germline, CDR1 is MNHEY, CDR2 SVGAGI. CDR3 size: 15 residues. V shed 7 bases, J shed 6 bases, and the junction held 10 bases outside the gene matches. CDR3 sequence: CASKVSGGLAGELFF. CDR3 coding DNA: TGTGCCAGCAAGGTCTCGGGAGGGCTCGCCGGGGAGCTGTTTTTT.

The V call is TRBV28, the J call TRBJ2-7, with 10 bases that match TRBD2. With V trimmed by 6 bases and J by 4 bases, 9 bases remained unmatched. Per the germline V gene, CDR1 is MDHEN and CDR2 is SYDVKM. The CDR3 is 15 amino acids. In DNA, the CDR3 is TGTGCCAGCAGGCCCCCGGGACTAGCGCTTTACGAGCAGTACTTC. Residues: CASRPPGLALYEQYF. The complete variable domain, with remaining parts taken from reference TRBV28 and TRBJ2-7, reads DVKVTQSSRYLVKRTGEKVFLECVQDMDHENMFWYRQDPGLGLRLIYFSYDVKMKEKGDIPEGYSVSREKKERFSLILESASTNQTSMYLCASRPPGLALYEQYFGPGTRLTVT.

The chain uses TRBV30 and TRBJ2-3, with D perhaps matching TRBD2 (6 bases). Germline loops: CDR1 GTSNPN, CDR2 SVGIG (reference sequence). The ends were cut back, 1 base at V and 3 bases at J, with 14 bases in the middle. This CDR3 has 15 amino acids. The CDR3 protein is CAWSARGMKTDTQYF. CDR3 DNA: TGTGCCTGGAGTGCACGGGGGATGAAGACAGATACGCAGTATTTT.

The CDR3 loop is CASSPFTRDRPLIGANVLTF. The CDR3 nucleotides are TGTGCCAGCTCACCCTTCACCCGGGACAGACCCTTAATTGGGGCCAACGTCCTGACTTTC. The chain uses TRBV18 and TRBJ2-6; 7 bases line up with TRBD1. This CDR3 comprises 20 residues. Looked up from germline, CDR1 is KGHSH and CDR2 is LQKENI. J gave up 3 bases and V 3 bases, and 17 bases lay outside the gene matches.